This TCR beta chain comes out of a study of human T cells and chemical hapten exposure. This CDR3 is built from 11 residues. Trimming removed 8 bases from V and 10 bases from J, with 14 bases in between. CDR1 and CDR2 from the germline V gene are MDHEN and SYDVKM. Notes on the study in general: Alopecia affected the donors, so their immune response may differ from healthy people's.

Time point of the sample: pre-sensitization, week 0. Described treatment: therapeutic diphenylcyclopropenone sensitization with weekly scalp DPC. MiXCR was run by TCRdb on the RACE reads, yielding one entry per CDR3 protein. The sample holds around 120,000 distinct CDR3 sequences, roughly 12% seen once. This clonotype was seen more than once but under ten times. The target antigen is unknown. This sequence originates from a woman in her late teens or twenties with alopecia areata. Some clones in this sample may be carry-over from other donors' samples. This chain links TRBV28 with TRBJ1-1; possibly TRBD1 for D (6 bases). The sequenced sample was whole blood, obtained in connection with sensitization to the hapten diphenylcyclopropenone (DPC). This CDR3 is CASADSSGAFF. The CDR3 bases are TGTGCCAGCGCGGACAGCAGTGGAGCTTTCTTT. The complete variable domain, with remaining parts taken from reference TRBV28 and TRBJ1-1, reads DVKVTQSSRYLVKRTGEKVFLECVQDMDHENMFWYRQDPGLGLRLIYFSYDVKMKEKGDIPEGYSVSREKKERFSLILESASTNQTSMYLCASADSSGAFFGQGTRLTVV.